The 25 T cell receptor beta chains reported below all come from one sample, sequenced in a study of blood T cell repertoires in COVID-19 (dated by TCRdb to 2018 to 2020). The library was obtained by the immunoSEQ multiplex PCR assay. TCRdb obtained this table from immuneACCESS and retained in-frame rearrangements with V and J assigned. These tables miss some clones; where compared with another copy, unresolved V genes account for less than half of the shortfall, and the remainder is unexplained. The sample table records 60,000 to 70,000 clones; 70% to 90% of these occur just once. The ten biggest clones cover over 1.3% of the sample. The sample comprised peripheral blood. Receptors were obtained from a woman in her fifties or sixties with acute or convalescent COVID-19.

V is TRBV20-1 and J is TRBJ1-4, with TRBD1 as a possible D gene (6 bases). V lost 3 bases to trimming and J lost 2 bases, with 7 bases between them. The CDR3 covers 13 residues. The germline V gene has CDR1 DFQATT and CDR2 SNEGSKA (reference sequence). CDR3 bases: TGCAGTGCTAGTCAGGGGACTAATGAAAAACTGTTTTTT. Protein sequence: CSASQGTNEKLFF.

V gene TRBV7-2 combines with J gene TRBJ1-2, with TRBD1 matching over 7 bases. Losses at the gene ends were 3 bases for V and 8 bases for J; bases not matched to a gene: 3. The V gene's germline CDR1 is SGHTA and CDR2 FQGNSA. CDR3 size: 12 residues. The CDR3 sequence is CASSLAGGGYTF. Here the CDR3 DNA reads TGTGCCAGCAGCTTGGCAGGGGGAGGCTACACCTTC.

The chain recombines TRBV5-6 with TRBJ1-2; TRBD1 agrees at 11 bases. Unmatched junction bases numbered 14, after V lost 4 bases and J lost 6 bases. Looked up from germline, CDR1 is SGHDT and CDR2 is YYEEEE. The CDR3 spans 17 residues. CDR3 nucleotide sequence: TGTGCCAGCAGCCCAACCCCGGACAGGGGGCGCCGGGATGGCTACACCTTC. It is translated as CASSPTPDRGRRDGYTF.

V is TRBV7-2 and J is TRBJ2-3; 8 bases align to TRBD2. The CDR3 is 17 amino acids. The ends lost 0 bases at V and 6 bases at J; junction bases unmatched: 11. In germline, CDR1 is SGHTA, CDR2 FQGNSA. The CDR3 loop reads CASSLAGSGGGYDTQYF. In nucleotides, the CDR3 is TGTGCCAGCAGCTTAGCGGGAAGCGGCGGGGGGTATGATACGCAGTATTTT. Using reference TRBV7-2 and TRBJ2-3 for the parts outside the CDR3, the full variable domain is GAGVSQSPSNKVTEKGKDVELRCDPISGHTALYWYRQSLGQGLEFLIYFQGNSAPDKSGLPSDRFSAERTGGSVSTLTIQRTQQEDSAVYLCASSLAGSGGGYDTQYFGPGTRLTVL.

The J gene is TRBJ2-1, the V gene TRBV5-4, with TRBD2 identical over 10 bases. This CDR3 has 16 residues. Germline V CDR1 and CDR2: SGHNT, YYREEE (reference sequence). V lost 0 bases and J lost 4; bases outside the gene matches: 4. In nucleotides, the CDR3 is TGTGCCAGCAGCTTGGTGGCTAGCGGGGGTTACAATGAGCAGTTCTTC. Encoded protein: CASSLVASGGYNEQFF.

V gene TRBV19 combines with J gene TRBJ1-4, with 7 bases lining up with TRBD1. The CDR3 sequence is 16 residues long. Per the germline V gene, CDR1 is LNHDA and CDR2 is SQIVND (reference sequence). V dropped 3 bases and J dropped 7; count of bases not matched to a gene: 11. The CDR3 DNA is TGTGCCAGTAGTATGACCGGGACAGCGAGGAGTGAAAAACTGTTTTTT. Amino acids: CASSMTGTARSEKLFF.

J is TRBJ2-1 and V is TRBV30; D perhaps matches TRBD2 (5 bases). This CDR3 has 19 amino acids. CDR1 and CDR2 from the germline V gene are GTSNPN and SVGIG (reference sequence). Trimming cost V 1 base and J 4 bases, with 26 bases left between them. CDR3 nucleotide sequence: TGTGCCTGGAGTGGACCCTATGCGGCGACTACCGGAGTTTACAATGAGCAGTTCTTC. It yields the protein CAWSGPYAATTGVYNEQFF. Supplemented by reference TRBV30 and TRBJ2-1, the full variable domain reads SQTIHQWPATLVQPVGSPLSLECTVEGTSNPNLYWYRQAAGRGLQLLFYSVGIGQISSEVPQNLSASRPQDRQFILSSKKLLLSDSGFYLCAWSGPYAATTGVYNEQFFGPGTRLTVL.

The J gene is TRBJ2-5, the V gene TRBV4-1; 7 positions match TRBD1. CDR3 size: 18 residues. In germline, CDR1 is MGHRA, CDR2 YSYEKL. V shed 0 bases, J shed 2 bases, and the junction held 12 bases outside the gene matches. The CDR3 spells CASSQDTRGPPKQETQYF. In nucleotides, the CDR3 is TGCGCCAGCAGCCAAGACACGAGGGGGCCCCCCAAACAAGAGACCCAGTACTTC.

V gene TRBV5-4 combines with J gene TRBJ2-6; unclear D gene. This CDR3 is 14 amino acids long. V gave up 1 base and J gave up 2 bases, with 4 bases separating them. Looked up from germline, CDR1 is SGHNT and CDR2 is YYREEE (reference sequence). The CDR3 DNA reads TGTGCCAGCAGCTTGTCGGCTGGGGCCAACGTCCTGACTTTC. This sequence encodes CASSLSAGANVLTF.

J is TRBJ2-7 and V is TRBV13; 7 nucleotides agree with TRBD1. The V gene end was trimmed by 5 bases and the J gene end by 2 bases; junction bases not matched to a gene: 6. This CDR3 region has 14 residues. The germline V gene has CDR1 PRHDT and CDR2 FYEKMQ (reference sequence). CDR3 sequence: CASSPRDSAYEQYF. CDR3 nucleotides: TGTGCCAGCAGCCCCCGGGACAGTGCCTACGAGCAGTACTTC.

The CDR3 region has the DNA TGCGCCAGCAGCTTGCTCGCAGCGGAGTTAAACACTGAAGCTTTCTTT. Translated: CASSLLAAELNTEAFF. V gene TRBV5-1 combines with J gene TRBJ1-1; D not resolved. The CDR3 has 16 residues. Germline lookup yields CDR1 SGHRS and CDR2 YFSETQ. V was pared by 1 base and J by 2 bases, with 15 bases between.

This sequence joins TRBV7-9 and TRBJ2-5; 13 bases map to TRBD2. The V and J ends lost 5 bases and 3 bases, in that order; junction bases with no gene match: 9. Germline CDR1 is SEHNR and CDR2 is FQNEAQ (reference sequence). The CDR3 sequence is 17 residues long. Here the CDR3 DNA reads TGTGCCAGCAGCAGAGCATCGGGACTAGCGGGAAAAGAGACCCAGTACTTC. This codes for CASSRASGLAGKETQYF.

V and J are TRBV6-2 or TRBV6-3 and TRBJ1-1, with D perhaps matching TRBD1 (6 bases). Germline loops: CDR1 MNHEY, CDR2 SVGEGT. This CDR3 has 19 residues. Trimming took 2 bases from V and 1 from J, leaving 23 bases between them. In nucleotides, the CDR3 is TGTGCCAGCAGTTACAGAAGGGGTAGGGCCAGGGGACAGAACACTGAAGCTTTCTTT. This sequence encodes CASSYRRGRARGQNTEAFF.

The rearrangement joins TRBV19 to TRBJ2-5, with TRBD2 identical over 7 bases. With 9 bases clipped from V and 5 bases from J, the junction kept 9 bases outside the gene matches. Germline values: CDR1 LNHDA, CDR2 SQIVND (reference sequence). The CDR3 contains 13 residues. The CDR3 protein is CASQRDLGETQYF. The CDR3, as DNA: TGTGCCAGCCAGCGGGATCTGGGTGAGACCCAGTACTTC.

V gene TRBV5-1 combines with J gene TRBJ2-7, with TRBD1 matching over 8 bases. CDR1 and CDR2 from the germline V gene are SGHRS and YFSETQ. V was pared by 4 bases and J by 3 bases, with 3 bases of the junction left unmatched. This CDR3 is 13 amino acids long. The CDR3 region has the DNA TGCGCCAGCAGCCGCGGACAGGGCTACGAGCAGTACTTC. Amino acid sequence: CASSRGQGYEQYF.

The chain joins TRBV5-1 to TRBJ1-1; D unresolved. Germline loops: CDR1 SGHRS, CDR2 YFSETQ. The CDR3 spans 14 residues. Trimming pared 4 bases from V and 0 bases from J, leaving 10 bases between. The CDR3 here is CASSVAGMNTEAFF. CDR3 DNA: TGCGCCAGCAGCGTAGCGGGGATGAACACTGAAGCTTTCTTT.

Here the CDR3 DNA reads TGTGCCAGCAAGTTAGTCGCTGGACCCCTCCACTTT. It yields the protein CASKLVAGPLHF. This chain connects TRBV27 to TRBJ1-6; D remains unclear. The V gene lost 7 bases and the J gene lost 12 bases, with 13 bases spanning the gap. The germline V gene has CDR1 MNHEY and CDR2 SMNVEV (reference sequence). The CDR3 covers 12 residues.

The chain employs TRBV27 and TRBJ1-5, with D possibly being TRBD1 (6 bases). The CDR3 sequence is 16 residues long. V was shortened by 6 bases and J by 2 bases, with 17 bases between the two germline ends. Germline lookup yields CDR1 MNHEY and CDR2 SMNVEV (reference sequence). CDR3 region: CASRLLGGAGNQPQHF. DNA for the CDR3: TGTGCCAGCAGGCTGCTTGGGGGCGCGGGCAATCAGCCCCAGCATTTT.

The CDR3 sequence: CASSQGSSTANTEAFF. The CDR3 DNA is TGTGCCAGCAGCCAAGGCAGTTCGACAGCGAACACTGAAGCTTTCTTT. V and J are TRBV14 and TRBJ1-1, with D possibly being TRBD1 (5 bases). The CDR3 length is 16 residues. V was pared by 1 base and J by 1 base, with 13 bases between. The germline gives CDR1 SGHDN, CDR2 FVKESK.

The CDR3 coding sequence is TGCGCCAGCAGCCCGGGGACAGGGCTCAATCAGCCCCAGCATTTT. Its protein product is CASSPGTGLNQPQHF. This chain uses TRBV5-1 with TRBJ1-5, with TRBD1 identical over 9 bases. This CDR3 contains 15 residues. CDR1 and CDR2 (germline): SGHRS, YFSETQ. V was pared by 4 bases and J by 3 bases, with 5 bases of the junction left unmatched.

The CDR3, as DNA: TGTGCCAGCTCACCTGGGTTTGGGACAGGGAACACTGAAGCTTTCTTT. It specifies CASSPGFGTGNTEAFF. The chain combines TRBV18 with TRBJ1-1; TRBD1 matches 8 bases. Germline values: CDR1 KGHSH, CDR2 LQKENI. After removal of 3 bases from V and 1 base from J, the junction contained 7 bases not matched to a gene. The CDR3 extends over 16 amino acids.

The CDR3 spells CASSTQGNEAFF. The CDR3 DNA reads TGTGCCAGCAGCACTCAGGGCAATGAAGCTTTCTTT. V is TRBV2 and J is TRBJ1-1; a weak D match, TRBD1 (5 bases). The germline gives CDR1 SNHLY, CDR2 FYNNEI. The V and J ends lost 6 bases and 7 bases respectively, with 12 bases between them. The CDR3 extends over 12 amino acids. Drawing the rest from reference TRBV2 and TRBJ1-1, the complete variable domain is EPEVTQTPSHQVTQMGQEVILRCVPISNHLYFYWYRQILGQKVEFLVSFYNNEISEKSEIFDDQFSVERPDGSNFTLKIRSTKLEDSAMYFCASSTQGNEAFFGQGTRLTVV.

This chain links TRBV9 with TRBJ2-7, with 8 bases identical to TRBD2. Trimming removed 5 bases from V and 3 bases from J; junction bases left unmatched: 10. Germline loops: CDR1 SGDLS, CDR2 YYNGEE. The CDR3 is 15 amino acids. The CDR3 protein is CASRSDPGTSYEQYF. The CDR3 nucleotides are TGTGCCAGCAGATCCGATCCCGGGACTAGCTACGAGCAGTACTTC. The full variable domain, its missing parts supplied by reference TRBV9 and TRBJ2-7, is DSGVTQTPKHLITATGQRVTLRCSPRSGDLSVYWYQQSLDQGLQFLIQYYNGEERAKGNILERFSAQQFPDLHSELNLSSLELGDSALYFCASRSDPGTSYEQYFGPGTRLTVT.

This clone occurred once. The rearrangement uses TRBV5-6 and TRBJ2-3; TRBD2 aligns across 8 bases. The trim removed 2 bases at V and 1 base at J, leaving 6 bases unmatched. Germline V lookup: CDR1 SGHDT, CDR2 YYEEEE. The CDR3 has 16 amino acids. The CDR3 DNA reads as TGTGCCAGCAGCTTACGGTTAGCGGGGCGCACAGATACGCAGTATTTT. Its protein is CASSLRLAGRTDTQYF.

The rearrangement uses TRBV3-1 (or the pseudogene TRBV3-2) and TRBJ2-7, with 7 bases lining up with TRBD2. This CDR3 region has 12 residues. The ends lost 1 base at V and 8 bases at J; junction bases unmatched: 2. Germline V gene sequence: CDR1 LGHDT, CDR2 YNNKEL (reference sequence). Here the CDR3 DNA reads TGTGCCAGCAGCCAAGGCGGGAGACAGCAGTACTTC. It translates to CASSQGGRQQYF.